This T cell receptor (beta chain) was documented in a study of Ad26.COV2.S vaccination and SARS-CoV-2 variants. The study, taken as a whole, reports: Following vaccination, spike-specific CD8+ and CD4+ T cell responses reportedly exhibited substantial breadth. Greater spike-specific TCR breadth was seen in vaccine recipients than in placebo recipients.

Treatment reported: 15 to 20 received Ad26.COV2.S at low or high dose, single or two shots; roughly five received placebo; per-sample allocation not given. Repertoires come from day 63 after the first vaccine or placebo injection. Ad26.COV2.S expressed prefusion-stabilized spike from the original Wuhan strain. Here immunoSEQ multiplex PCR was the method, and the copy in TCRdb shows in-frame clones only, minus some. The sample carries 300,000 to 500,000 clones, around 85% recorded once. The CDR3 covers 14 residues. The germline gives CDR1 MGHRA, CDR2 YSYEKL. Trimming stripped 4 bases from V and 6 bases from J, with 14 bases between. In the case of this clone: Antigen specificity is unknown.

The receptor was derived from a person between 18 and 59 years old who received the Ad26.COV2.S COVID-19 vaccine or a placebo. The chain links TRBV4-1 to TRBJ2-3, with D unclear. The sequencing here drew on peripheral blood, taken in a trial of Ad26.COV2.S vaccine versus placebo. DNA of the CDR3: TGCGCCAGCAGCCGAGTAGTCATGCGGGATACGCAGTATTTT. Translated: CASSRVVMRDTQYF.